The 14 T cell receptor beta chains in this list originate from one sample, sequenced in a study of OX40 agonist ivuxolimab in advanced cancers. Profiling relied on immunoSEQ multiplex PCR, and the TCRdb table lists in-frame clones only, not all of them. The sample lists tens of thousands of clones; roughly 85% were seen once. The specimen comprised CD4+ or CD8+ T cells sorted from blood, sampled in a trial of the OX40 agonist ivuxolimab. The receptors come from an adult with an advanced solid tumor such as melanoma, head and neck, liver or kidney cancer.

This clone was seen once. The rearrangement joins TRBV28 to TRBJ2-5; 7 bases are shared with TRBD1. The end of the DNA is better explained by TRBJ2-7, so the J call may be wrong. The CDR3 is 15 residues long. The germline CDR1 and CDR2 sequences are MDHEN and SYDVKM. CDR3 DNA: TGTGCCAGCAGTTCCCGAGGGACAGCACTGAGCGAGCAGTACTTC. Its translation: CASSSRGTALSEQYF.

The chain is built from TRBV21-1 and TRBJ1-2; TRBD1 is the table's D call, not checked against the DNA. TRBV21-1 is designated a pseudogene. The CDR3 has 16 residues. The CDR3 nucleotides are TGTGCCAGCAGCATAACTCCTTGGGCCCCGGTGGGCGGCTACACCTTC. Translation: CASSITPWAPVGGYTF.

The rearrangement joins TRBV11-3 to TRBJ2-7, with unresolved D. Per germline, CDR1 SGHNT and CDR2 YENEEA. Deletions cut 2 bases from V and 3 bases from J, with 8 bases between. The CDR3 contains 13 residues. Here the CDR3 DNA reads TGTGCCAGCAGCTTATCCCTCATCTACGAGCAGTACTTC. As protein: CASSLSLIYEQYF. Combining the CDR3 with reference TRBV11-3 and TRBJ2-7 gives the whole variable domain EAGVVQSPRYKIIEKKQPVAFWCNPISGHNTLYWYLQNLGQGPELLIRYENEEAVDDSQLPKDRFSAERLKGVDSTLKIQPAELGDSAVYLCASSLSLIYEQYFGPGTRLTVT.

This clone was detected a few times. This chain links TRBV7-9 with TRBJ2-7; D possibly corresponds to TRBD2 (6 bases). This CDR3 comprises 15 residues. V was shortened by 5 bases and J by 0 bases, with 14 bases between the two germline ends. From germline, CDR1 is SEHNR and CDR2 FQNEAQ (reference sequence). The CDR3 is CASSQTRRGSYEQYF. The CDR3 bases are TGTGCCAGCAGCCAGACGAGGAGGGGCTCCTACGAGCAGTACTTC.

Only one count was recorded for this clone. The rearrangement uses TRBV5-4 and TRBJ2-1, with a tentative D call TRBD1 (6 bases). Germline CDR1 SGHNT, CDR2 YYREEE (reference sequence). The CDR3 has 15 amino acids. V was clipped by 1 base and J by 7 bases, with 15 bases between them. CDR3 nucleotides: TGTGCCAGCAGCTTGACAGGGAATCATGGAAATGAGCAGTTCTTC. Its translation is CASSLTGNHGNEQFF.

J is TRBJ1-5 and V is TRBV10-3; 8 bases fit TRBD1. CDR1 is ENHRY, CDR2 SYGVKD, per germline. The J segment lost 7 bases and the V segment lost 3 bases, leaving 8 bases of the junction unmatched. This CDR3 has 15 amino acids. The CDR3 sequence is CAISETQGARQPQHF. The CDR3 nucleotides read TGTGCCATCAGTGAAACCCAGGGGGCTCGCCAGCCCCAGCATTTT.

The chain is built from TRBV4-3 and TRBJ1-4; a possible D gene is TRBD1 (5 bases). The germline V and J ends were trimmed by 1 base and 8 bases, with 17 bases remaining between them. Germline V gene data show CDR1 as LGHNA and CDR2 as YSLEER. The CDR3 is made up of 16 amino acids. The CDR3: CASSQAWGRVREKLFF. The CDR3 DNA sequence: TGCGCCAGCAGCCAAGCATGGGGCAGGGTGAGAGAAAAACTGTTTTTT.

The genes are TRBV4-2 and TRBJ2-7, with D perhaps TRBD1 or TRBD2 (5 bases each). V was clipped by 3 bases and J by 6 bases, with 12 bases between them. Germline V lookup: CDR1 LGHNA, CDR2 YNFKEQ. There are 13 residues in the CDR3. CDR3 sequence reads: CASSQGRIGEQYF. Written as DNA, the CDR3 is TGTGCCAGCAGCCAGGGACGGATTGGCGAGCAGTACTTC.

The J gene is TRBJ2-7, the V gene TRBV4-3; 8 bases map to TRBD2. Germline CDR1 is LGHNA and CDR2 is YSLEER. The J segment lost 0 bases and the V segment lost 4 bases, leaving 8 bases of the junction unmatched. CDR3 size: 16 residues. The CDR3 DNA is TGCGCCAGCAGCCCTTCTGTGAGCGGGAGCTCCTACGAGCAGTACTTC. Amino acids: CASSPSVSGSSYEQYF.

This clone was observed a handful of times. This chain uses TRBV9 with TRBJ2-1, with D unresolved. V was cut by 2 bases and J by 7 bases, with 16 bases left in between. From germline, CDR1 is SGDLS and CDR2 YYNGEE. There are 15 residues in the CDR3. The CDR3, as DNA: TGTGCCAGCAGCGTGAGACCGGAGAGTCGGAATGAGCAGTTCTTC. This encodes CASSVRPESRNEQFF.

The J gene is TRBJ2-7, the V gene TRBV10-3; D may be TRBD1 (5 bases). Germline assignment: CDR1 ENHRY and CDR2 SYGVKD. The CDR3 has 15 amino acids. V gave up 0 bases and J gave up 1 base, with 10 bases separating them. CDR3 loop: CAISESTEVSYEQYF. The CDR3 DNA sequence: TGTGCCATCAGTGAGTCGACAGAGGTATCCTACGAGCAGTACTTC.

The rearrangement joins TRBV28 to TRBJ2-3; 12 nucleotides line up with TRBD1. Looked up from germline, CDR1 is MDHEN and CDR2 is SYDVKM. This CDR3 has 17 residues. V shed 2 bases, J shed 5 bases, and the junction held 8 bases outside the gene matches. The CDR3 loop reads CASSLLGTGGRRDTQYF. The CDR3 DNA sequence: TGTGCCAGCAGTTTACTCGGGACAGGGGGCCGGAGAGATACGCAGTATTTT.

This clone was counted between two and nine times. The chain joins TRBV11-2 to TRBJ2-7, with TRBD1 matching 8 bases. Germline CDR1 and CDR2: SGHAT and FQNNGV. V lost 6 bases and J lost 7; bases outside the gene matches: 14. This CDR3 spans 15 amino acids. As DNA, the CDR3 is TGTGCCAGCAGTCAAGGACAGGGCGGCCCTCGGGAGCAGTACTTC. This translates into CASSQGQGGPREQYF.

The chain recombines TRBV5-1 with TRBJ2-2, with no clear D. Trimming pared 0 bases from V and 3 bases from J, leaving 12 bases between. This CDR3 contains 16 residues. CDR1 and CDR2 (germline): SGHRS, YFSETQ. The CDR3 region is CASSLGPSTDTGELFF. The CDR3 bases are TGCGCCAGCAGCTTGGGGCCGTCCACGGACACCGGGGAGCTGTTTTTT.